This TCR beta chain was found in a study of T cells after yellow fever vaccination. Findings of the study overall: Post-booster repertoires again held most primary-vaccination clones (roughly 96% CD4, 88% CD8).

Germline CDR1 reads SEHNR; CDR2 reads FQNEAQ (reference sequence). The V end lost 5 bases, the J end lost 7 bases, and 20 bases lay between the germline ends. The CDR3 length is 16 residues. TCRdb analysed the 5' RACE reads with MiXCR anew, one entry per CDR3 protein. The repertoire holds about 210,000 distinct CDR3 sequences, approximately 3.3% seen once, with 3.2% in the top ten. This clonotype showed up just once. No antigen is known for it. J is TRBJ1-4 and V is TRBV7-9; D gene uncertain. The clonotype was recovered from a man younger than 30 who received the YFV17D yellow fever vaccine. Material: CD4+ T cells sorted from PBMCs, obtained 10 days after the yellow fever booster vaccination. The CDR3 loop reads CASSNLSPDLSEKLFF. The CDR3 nucleotides read TGTGCCAGCAGCAACCTCAGTCCAGACCTTTCTGAAAAACTGTTTTTT.